The 17 T cell receptor beta chains below come from one sample, sequenced in a study of identical twins. TCRdb used MiXCR to reprocess the 5' RACE reads, holding one entry per CDR3 protein. In the table there are about 340,000 distinct CDR3 sequences, roughly an eighth of which are singletons. Separately, the same data were catalogued under a study of yellow fever vaccine responses in identical twins.

The specimen sequenced was CD8+ T cells sorted from blood. All receptors come from a woman younger than 30 in good health.

CDR3 bases: TGCAGTGCTCCGACAGGTTCCTACAATGAGCAGTTCTTC. This codes for CSAPTGSYNEQFF. The J gene is TRBJ2-1, the V gene TRBV20-1, with D perhaps matching TRBD1 (6 bases). CDR3 length: 13 amino acids. V shed 5 bases and J shed 1 base, with 9 bases lying between them. Germline assignment: CDR1 DFQATT and CDR2 SNEGSKA (reference sequence).

CDR3 in amino acids: CASSQRELGTGELFF. The DNA of the CDR3 is TGTGCCAGCAGTCAACGGGAGTTGGGTACCGGGGAGCTGTTTTTT. The V call is TRBV12-3 or TRBV12-4, the J call TRBJ2-2, with D maybe TRBD2 (6 bases). The CDR3 is 15 amino acids. The V end lost 5 bases, the J end lost 5 bases, and 15 bases lay between the germline ends.

The chain recombines TRBV7-9 with TRBJ1-6; weak D call: TRBD1 (5 bases). Germline V gene data show CDR1 as SEHNR and CDR2 as FQNEAQ (reference sequence). V lost 5 bases and J 8 bases, leaving 16 bases between the germline ends. This CDR3 has 15 amino acids. CDR3 DNA: TGTGCCAGCAGCCCCCGAAGGGGCTTATATTCACCCCTCCACTTT. Its translation is CASSPRRGLYSPLHF.

This rearrangement joins TRBV12-3 or TRBV12-4 to TRBJ2-3, with TRBD2 identical over 9 bases. This CDR3 region has 19 residues. V lost 1 base to trimming and J lost 4 bases; unmatched junction nucleotides: 15. This chain's CDR3 is CASSLEIFLLAGIPDTQYF. The CDR3 nucleotides are TGTGCCAGCAGTTTAGAAATTTTTTTGCTAGCGGGAATCCCAGATACGCAGTATTTT.

This chain connects TRBV7-8 to TRBJ2-5, with a possible D match to TRBD1 (6 bases). Deletions cut 0 bases from V and 1 base from J, with 15 bases between. Germline V gene data show CDR1 as SGHVS and CDR2 as FQNEAQ. The CDR3 runs to 17 residues. As DNA, the CDR3 is TGTGCCAGCAGCTTAGCGTTCGGACAGCCACCCCAAGAGACCCAGTACTTC. This codes for CASSLAFGQPPQETQYF.

This clonotype was counted between two and nine times. The chain has TRBV7-2 and TRBJ2-7; D is possibly TRBD1 or TRBD2 (5 bases each). V lost 2 bases to trimming and J lost 2 bases, with 13 bases between them. The germline gives CDR1 SGHTA, CDR2 FQGNSA. The CDR3 spans 15 residues. CDR3 sequence reads: CASSLRPGRPYEQYF. In DNA form, the CDR3 reads TGTGCCAGCAGCTTACGCCCGGGACGGCCCTACGAGCAGTACTTC.

The CDR3 DNA is TGTGCCAGCAGTTTTACCGAGACAGGTTTTCGGTACTTC. It encodes CASSFTETGFRYF. The V call is TRBV27, the J call TRBJ2-5, with D possibly being TRBD1 (6 bases). With 3 bases removed from V and 13 bases from J, the gap between germline ends came to 18 bases. The CDR3 contains 13 residues. Germline V gene data show CDR1 as MNHEY and CDR2 as SMNVEV (reference sequence).

In this sample, this clonotype turned up a few times. The chain uses TRBV5-1 and TRBJ1-1; D is perhaps TRBD1 (6 bases). Germline V lookup: CDR1 SGHRS, CDR2 YFSETQ. Trimming took 3 bases from V and 0 from J, leaving 12 bases between them. CDR3 length equals 15 residues. CDR3 sequence: CASSSKTGMNTEAFF. The CDR3 DNA reads TGCGCCAGCAGCTCGAAAACAGGGATGAACACTGAAGCTTTCTTT.

This clonotype was seen a few times. This chain links TRBV12-3 or TRBV12-4 with TRBJ1-5, with D unclear. This CDR3 spans 16 amino acids. V dropped 7 bases and J dropped 3 bases, with 19 bases sitting between them. CDR3 sequence: CASTPWAYEDNQPQHF. The CDR3 bases are TGTGCCAGCACTCCGTGGGCTTATGAGGACAATCAGCCCCAGCATTTT.

This clonotype was seen a handful of times. The V gene is TRBV12-3 or TRBV12-4, the J gene TRBJ2-1; 9 bases agree with TRBD2. The CDR3 totals 15 residues. V was pared by 5 bases and J by 6 bases, with 8 bases of the junction left unmatched. The CDR3 sequence is CASSSDLAGINEQFF. CDR3 in DNA: TGTGCCAGCAGTAGTGACCTAGCGGGGATCAATGAGCAGTTCTTC.

V is TRBV11-1 and J is TRBJ2-3; the match to TRBD2 covers 9 bases. The CDR3 has 16 amino acids. V dropped 2 bases and J dropped 4; count of bases not matched to a gene: 7. The V gene's germline CDR1 is SGHAT and CDR2 FQDESV (reference sequence). CDR3 nucleotides: TGTGCCAGCAGCTTATGGAAGCGGGGGGCCGCAGATACGCAGTATTTT. Its protein product is CASSLWKRGAADTQYF. The full variable domain, completed using reference TRBV11-1 and TRBJ2-3, is EAEVAQSPRYKITEKSQAVAFWCDPISGHATLYWYRQILGQGPELLVQFQDESVVDDSQLPKDRFSAERLKGVDSTLKIQPAELGDSAMYLCASSLWKRGAADTQYFGPGTRLTVL.

This clonotype has just a few counts. The chain couples TRBV6-1 to TRBJ2-7; D ambiguous. Deletions cut 7 bases from V and 0 bases from J, with 10 bases between. Per germline, CDR1 MNHNS and CDR2 SASEGT. The CDR3 contains 13 residues. CDR3 sequence: CASKSGDSYEQYF. The CDR3 coding sequence is TGTGCCAGCAAATCTGGTGACTCCTACGAGCAGTACTTC.

This clonotype was counted a few times. The V call is TRBV3-1, the J call TRBJ2-7; 8 bases fit TRBD2. This CDR3 is built from 14 residues. Trimming cost V 4 bases and J 4 bases; bases outside gene matches: 6. Germline V gene sequence: CDR1 LGHDT, CDR2 YNNKEL (reference sequence). CDR3 sequence: CASSPRSGSYEQYF. In DNA form, the CDR3 reads TGTGCCAGCAGCCCGCGGAGCGGGAGTTACGAGCAGTACTTC.

A few counts support this clonotype. V and J are TRBV20-1 and TRBJ2-3; D perhaps matches TRBD2 (6 bases). There are 12 residues in the CDR3. The germline V gene encodes CDR1 DFQATT and CDR2 SNEGSKA (reference sequence). CDR3 region: CSGREITDTQYF. CDR3 sequence (DNA): TGCAGCGGGAGAGAGATCACAGATACGCAGTATTTT.

The J gene is TRBJ1-1, the V gene TRBV29-1; D remains ambiguous. The length of the CDR3 is 15 residues. Per the germline V gene, CDR1 is SQVTM and CDR2 is ANQGSEA. V lost 0 bases and J 1 base, leaving 12 bases between the germline ends. In nucleotides, the CDR3 is TGCAGCGTTGAAGATGGGGAGGGTGGGAACACTGAAGCTTTCTTT. Translation: CSVEDGEGGNTEAFF.

In its sample, this clonotype was seen many times. The rearrangement links TRBV13 to TRBJ2-7; 7 bases match TRBD2. The CDR3 totals 13 residues. J was trimmed by 2 bases and V by 5 bases; bases with no gene match: 3. Germline CDR1 and CDR2: PRHDT and FYEKMQ (reference sequence). The CDR3 is CASSGGVAYEQYF. The CDR3 DNA reads TGTGCCAGCAGCGGGGGGGTGGCCTACGAGCAGTACTTC.

This clonotype was recorded a few times. This rearrangement joins TRBV2 to TRBJ2-1, with 8 bases lining up with TRBD2. The V and J ends lost 10 bases and 0 bases, in that order; junction bases with no gene match: 8. The CDR3 consists of 15 residues. Germline V gene data show CDR1 as SNHLY and CDR2 as FYNNEI. CDR3 protein: CATPGGGTSYNEQFF. The DNA of the CDR3 is TGTGCCACCCCCGGGGGGGGAACCTCCTACAATGAGCAGTTCTTC.